This is a list of T cell receptor beta chains from one sample in a study of control samples from healthy donors and cancer patients. Data came from immunoSEQ multiplex PCR; TCRdb stores just in-frame clones and leaves some out. The table includes about 73,000 clones, roughly 87% detected once. Sequenced input: blood. The receptor set was obtained from a woman aged 50 to 60 in good health. Each CDR3 is given with its conserved first and last residue. Fields, in order: V gene, J gene, D gene, clone size, CDR3 DNA, CDR3 protein. D genes are given only for firm matches. A clone size is listed for some rows: how often the clone was seen (once, few, many), or a class if it is expanded.

V: TRBV7-2
J: TRBJ2-5
D: NA
size: NA
DNA: TGTGCCAGCAGCTTAGTGGCGGCTAGCAATATGTTAGACCAAGAGACCCAGTACTTC
CDR3: CASSLVAASNMLDQETQYF

V: TRBV9
J: TRBJ2-3
D: NA
size: NA
DNA: TGTGCCAGCAGCGTAGGAGGAGTCGGCCCCACAGATACGCAGTATTTT
CDR3: CASSVGGVGPTDTQYF

V: TRBV4-1
J: TRBJ2-2
D: NA
size: NA
DNA: TGCGCCAGCAGCCAAACCCGGGGAGACACCGGGGAGCTGTTTTTT
CDR3: CASSQTRGDTGELFF

V: TRBV28
J: TRBJ2-7
D: NA
size: once
DNA: TGTGCCAGCAGTTTAACAGGGCCCCCCTACGAGCAGTACTTC
CDR3: CASSLTGPPYEQYF

V: TRBV27
J: TRBJ1-2
D: TRBD1
size: NA
DNA: TGTGCCAGCAGTCCCTACAGGGGTTCTGGCTACACCTTC
CDR3: CASSPYRGSGYTF

V: TRBV9
J: TRBJ2-1
D: TRBD2
size: once
DNA: TGTGCCAGCAGCGTTCAAGCGGGAGTGTTCGCTGAGCAGTTCTTC
CDR3: CASSVQAGVFAEQFF

V: TRBV5-1
J: TRBJ2-5
D: TRBD2
size: NA
DNA: TGCGCCAGCAGCTGGACTAGCGGGGAAGAGACCCAGTACTTC
CDR3: CASSWTSGEETQYF

V: TRBV6-6
J: TRBJ2-6
D: NA
size: NA
DNA: TGTGCCAGCAAGACAGGTGCTGGGGCCAACGTCCTGACTTTC
CDR3: CASKTGAGANVLTF

V: TRBV5-4
J: TRBJ2-2
D: NA
size: NA
DNA: TGTGCCAGCAGCGGCGCGGTAGCGGCTGCGAACACCGGGGAGCTGTTTTTT
CDR3: CASSGAVAAANTGELFF

V: TRBV6-5
J: TRBJ2-3
D: NA
size: NA
DNA: TGTGCCAGCAGTTACGGCATAGCGTCTAGCGCAGATACGCAGTATTTT
CDR3: CASSYGIASSADTQYF

V: TRBV6-5
J: TRBJ1-1
D: NA
size: NA
DNA: TGTGCCAGCAAGATGACAGCCAACACTGAAGCTTTCTTT
CDR3: CASKMTANTEAFF

V: TRBV15
J: TRBJ1-2
D: NA
size: NA
DNA: TGTGCCACCAGCAGAGATTTTGGCAATGAGGCCTATGGCTACACCTTC
CDR3: CATSRDFGNEAYGYTF

V: TRBV5-5
J: TRBJ2-7
D: TRBD1
size: NA
DNA: TGTGCCAGCAGCAGGGACAGGGGCTCCTCCTACGAGCAGTACTTC
CDR3: CASSRDRGSSYEQYF

V: TRBV24-1
J: TRBJ2-1
D: TRBD2
size: NA
DNA: TGTGCCACCAGTGAAACCGGGACTAGCGGGAGAGAGGAGCAGTTCTTC
CDR3: CATSETGTSGREEQFF

V: TRBV28
J: TRBJ1-5
D: TRBD1
size: NA
DNA: TGTGCCAGCAGAGAACAGGGGAATCAGCCCCAGCATTTT
CDR3: CASREQGNQPQHF

V: TRBV28
J: TRBJ1-2
D: NA
size: NA
DNA: TGTGCCAGCAGTCCCCATGGGGGGCGCGGCTATGGCTACACCTTC
CDR3: CASSPHGGRGYGYTF

V: TRBV28
J: TRBJ1-2
D: TRBD1
size: NA
DNA: TGTGCCAGCAGTTTACCTGGGACAGGGGGTGTTAATGGCTACACCTTC
CDR3: CASSLPGTGGVNGYTF

V: TRBV3-1/TRBV3-2
J: TRBJ1-5
D: NA
size: NA
DNA: TGTGCCAGCAGCCAAGACGGCCATAGCAATCAGCCCCAGCATTTT
CDR3: CASSQDGHSNQPQHF

V: TRBV18
J: TRBJ2-7
D: NA
size: NA
DNA: TGTGCCAGCTCACCAAATTCGGGTTGGAGGAGGAGCGAGCAGTACTTC
CDR3: CASSPNSGWRRSEQYF

V: TRBV6-5
J: TRBJ2-3
D: NA
size: NA
DNA: TGTGCCAGCGGGGGTTATGCGGGAAGCACAGATACGCAGTATTTT
CDR3: CASGGYAGSTDTQYF

V: TRBV18
J: TRBJ1-2
D: TRBD1
size: NA
DNA: TGTGCCAGCTCACTACGGGACAGGGGGGACTATGGCTACACCTTC
CDR3: CASSLRDRGDYGYTF

V: TRBV5-8
J: TRBJ1-2
D: NA
size: NA
DNA: TGTGCCAGCAGCTTGGCTCGGGGTCCTCGAGGCTACACCTTC
CDR3: CASSLARGPRGYTF

V: TRBV19
J: TRBJ2-2
D: TRBD1
size: NA
DNA: TGTGCCAGTAGTACCGAGACAGGGGCCGGGGAGCTGTTTTTT
CDR3: CASSTETGAGELFF

V: TRBV28
J: TRBJ1-4
D: NA
size: NA
DNA: TGTGCCAGCAGCCCCTTACAGACAGATGAAAAACTGTTTTTT
CDR3: CASSPLQTDEKLFF

V: TRBV6-2/TRBV6-3
J: TRBJ1-6
D: TRBD1
size: NA
DNA: TGTGCCAGCAGCCGGACAGGGAAATATAATTCACCCCTCCACTTT
CDR3: CASSRTGKYNSPLHF

V: TRBV5-1
J: TRBJ1-5
D: NA
size: NA
DNA: TGCGCCAGCAGCCCCCACGGCCCGGATAGCAATCAGCCCCAGCATTTT
CDR3: CASSPHGPDSNQPQHF